The subject of this entry is one T cell receptor beta chain. Germline lookup yields CDR1 MNHEY and CDR2 SVGAGI. Trimming pared 5 bases from V and 11 bases from J, leaving 18 bases between. There are 13 residues in the CDR3. This sample stems from a study of OX40 agonist ivuxolimab in advanced cancers. Study details: Patients in the trial were receiving intravenous ivuxolimab every 2 weeks, at doses of 0.01 to 10 mg/kg. The study reported partial responses in three patients: one hepatocellular carcinoma, two cutaneous melanoma.

TCRdb's copy holds only in-frame clones and misses some; the assay was immunoSEQ multiplex PCR. The data contain around 79,000 clones, roughly 86% of them singletons. The clonotype was recovered from an adult with an advanced solid tumor such as melanoma, head and neck, liver or kidney cancer. Material: CD4+ or CD8+ T cells sorted from blood, obtained in a trial of the OX40 agonist ivuxolimab. The chain recombines TRBV6-5 with TRBJ1-1, with TRBD1 as a possible D gene (5 bases). Here the CDR3 DNA reads TGTGCCAGCAGTCCACTCGGGACTTTCACGGCTTTCTTT. It translates to CASSPLGTFTAFF.